The rows below give T cell receptor beta chains drawn from one sample of a study of T cell changes during pregnancy in multiple sclerosis. Assay: immunoSEQ multiplex PCR; the TCRdb copy retains only in-frame clones and omits some. The repertoire holds about 68,000 clones, just over 90% seen once, with 1.5% in the top ten. The specimen comprised peripheral blood, sampled in the third trimester of pregnancy. Every receptor here comes from a female donor with multiple sclerosis, enrolled in a pregnancy study. CDR3s include the opening cysteine and the closing phenylalanine or tryptophan. D genes are given only for firm matches. Expanded clones are given a class, and other clones once, few, many or no size at all.

D	J	V	size	CDR3	DNA
.	TRBJ2-7	TRBV5-1	.	CASSRDTDSYEQYF	TGCGCCAGCAGTCGGGACACTGACTCCTACGAGCAGTACTTC
TRBD2	TRBJ2-1	TRBV7-6	.	CASSLAKAGGMDEQFF	TGTGCCAGCAGCTTAGCGAAAGCGGGGGGTATGGATGAGCAGTTCTTC
TRBD1	TRBJ2-2	TRBV30	.	CAWSHGGQGAGGELFF	TGTGCCTGGAGTCACGGGGGACAGGGGGCCGGCGGGGAGCTGTTTTTT
.	TRBJ1-1	TRBV19	few	CASSVRVNLEAFF	TGTGCCAGTAGTGTCAGGGTTAACCTTGAAGCTTTCTTT
.	TRBJ2-2	TRBV20-1	.	CSARDYGELFF	TGCAGTGCTAGAGACTACGGGGAGCTGTTTTTT
.	TRBJ2-7	TRBV27	once	CASSSVDRTDEQYF	TGTGCCAGCAGTTCCGTTGACAGGACCGACGAGCAGTACTTC
TRBD2	TRBJ2-7	TRBV5-4	.	CASSLESSGSYEQYF	TGTGCCAGCAGCTTGGAGTCTAGCGGGAGCTACGAGCAGTACTTC
TRBD1	TRBJ1-6	TRBV7-9	.	CASSLADRAYNSPLHF	TGTGCCAGCAGCTTAGCCGACAGGGCCTATAATTCACCCCTCCACTTT
.	TRBJ2-5	TRBV21-1	.	CASSKEQTQYF	TGTGCCAGCAGCAAAGAGCAGACCCAGTACTTC
TRBD2	TRBJ2-2	TRBV7-2	.	CASSWAPLAGATGELFF	TGTGCCAGCAGCTGGGCCCCGCTAGCGGGAGCCACCGGGGAGCTGTTTTTT
.	TRBJ1-6	TRBV29-1	once	CSVERLRGDSPLHF	TGCAGCGTTGAAAGGCTCAGGGGAGATTCACCCCTCCACTTT
.	TRBJ2-3	TRBV15	.	CATSNRENTDTQYF	TGTGCCACCAGCAACAGGGAGAACACAGATACGCAGTATTTT
.	TRBJ2-7	TRBV18	.	CASSPQDKDYEQYF	TGTGCCAGCTCACCTCAAGACAAGGACTACGAGCAGTACTTC
.	TRBJ1-1	TRBV5-1	.	CASSLEMRGGVAFF	TGCGCCAGCAGCTTGGAGATGCGGGGGGGGGTAGCTTTCTTT
.	TRBJ1-1	TRBV7-2	.	CASTRLGTEAFF	TGTGCCAGCACCCGACTAGGCACTGAAGCTTTCTTT
TRBD2	TRBJ2-2	TRBV4-1	.	CASSNRLAGGLGTGELFF	TGCGCCAGCAGCAATCGACTAGCGGGGGGGCTCGGCACCGGGGAGCTGTTTTTT
.	TRBJ1-1	TRBV5-4	few	CASSFDRIGTFF	TGTGCCAGCAGCTTTGACAGAATTGGAACTTTCTTT
.	TRBJ2-7	TRBV13	.	CASNKVRGYEQYF	TGTGCCAGCAATAAAGTTCGAGGCTACGAGCAGTACTTC
TRBD1	TRBJ2-7	TRBV6-6	.	CASSRLTGGHTYEQYF	TGTGCCAGCAGTCGACTCACAGGGGGCCATACCTACGAGCAGTACTTC
.	TRBJ1-3	TRBV13	once	CASRPIGNTIYF	TGTGCCAGCAGACCAATCGGGAACACCATATATTTT
.	TRBJ1-2	TRBV27	.	CASSLQYQGIGGYTF	TGTGCCAGCAGTTTACAGTATCAGGGGATCGGTGGCTACACCTTC
.	TRBJ1-1	TRBV7-9	.	CASSQGGDTEAFF	TGTGCCAGCAGCCAGGGAGGGGACACTGAAGCTTTCTTT